The 27 T cell receptor beta chains listed next were all sequenced from one sample in a study of circulating CD8 cells and anti-PD-1 response in melanoma. From live CD3+CD8+TCRalphabeta+ cells, four PD-1 and/or TIGIT subsets were sorted. Each library started from about 15 ng of total RNA using the QIAseq Immune Repertoire TCR panel. Each CDR3 protein gets one entry after TCRdb re-called the reads with MiXCR. In the table there are roughly 600 distinct CDR3 sequences, around 9% of which are singletons. This sample comprised CD8+ T cells from PBMCs, obtained at baseline or after one month of anti-PD-1 therapy (not recorded which). These receptors all come from a human donor with melanoma.

By proportion, this clonotype is medium-sized (0.01 to 0.1%). J is TRBJ1-5 and V is TRBV28, with D maybe TRBD1 (5 bases). V lost 5 bases and J 0 bases, leaving 20 bases between the germline ends. This CDR3 contains 18 residues. CDR1 and CDR2 from the germline V gene are MDHEN and SYDVKM. CDR3 in amino acids: CASSLRGQWEYSNQPQHF. CDR3 bases: TGTGCCAGCAGTCTGCGGGGCCAGTGGGAATATAGCAATCAGCCCCAGCATTTT.

This clonotype is labeled medium-sized. V is TRBV27 and J is TRBJ2-1, with D hard to call. V dropped 6 bases and J dropped 1 base, with 13 bases sitting between them. CDR3 length: 15 amino acids. Germline V gene lookup returns CDR1 MNHEY and CDR2 SMNVEV (reference sequence). In nucleotides, the CDR3 is TGTGCCAGCAGGGAACTCGGCAATTCCTACAATGAGCAGTTCTTC. The encoded protein is CASRELGNSYNEQFF.

In this sample, this clonotype is medium-sized. The rearrangement links TRBV9 to TRBJ2-1; D is possibly TRBD2 (6 bases). Germline CDR1 reads SGDLS; CDR2 reads YYNGEE. The CDR3 runs to 14 residues. V lost 3 bases, J lost 8 bases, and 15 bases lay in between. The CDR3 region has the DNA TGTGCCAGCAGCGGACTAGGAGGGAACGATGAGCAGTTCTTC. It yields the protein CASSGLGGNDEQFF.

This CDR3 reads CASTGRGQGDQPQHF. CDR3 bases: TGTGCCAGTACCGGAAGAGGACAGGGAGATCAGCCCCAGCATTTT. The chain is built from TRBV19 and TRBJ1-5, with 8 bases that match TRBD1. CDR1 is LNHDA, CDR2 SQIVND, per germline (reference sequence). The CDR3 is 15 amino acids. J gave up 5 bases and V 7 bases, and 10 bases lay outside the gene matches.

This clonotype is labeled as medium-sized. The chain employs TRBV6-5 and TRBJ2-5; TRBD2 agrees at 12 bases. CDR3 size: 15 residues. V shed 4 bases and J 5 bases; nucleotides not matched to a gene: 5. CDR1 MNHEY and CDR2 SVGAGI come from the germline V gene. The chain's CDR3 is CASSSSGGAGETQYF. DNA of the CDR3: TGTGCCAGCAGTTCTAGCGGGGGGGCCGGGGAGACCCAGTACTTC.

By sample fraction, this clonotype is medium-sized. The CDR3 reads CASSEMVPDTGELFF. The CDR3 region has the DNA TGTGCCAGCAGTGAAATGGTTCCGGACACCGGGGAGCTGTTTTTT. This chain links TRBV2 with TRBJ2-2; D is ambiguous. With 2 bases removed from V and 3 bases from J, the gap between germline ends came to 10 bases. This CDR3 spans 15 amino acids. In germline, CDR1 is SNHLY, CDR2 FYNNEI.

This clonotype is medium-sized within its sample. The V call is TRBV29-1, the J call TRBJ2-7, with D possibly TRBD2 on 5 matching bases. This CDR3 contains 14 residues. CDR1 and CDR2 from the germline V gene are SQVTM and ANQGSEA. Between the trimmed V and J ends, which lost 7 bases and 2 bases, there was a span of 18 bases. The CDR3 region is CSERELLRPYEQYF. CDR3 nucleotides: TGCAGCGAGAGGGAATTATTGCGTCCCTACGAGCAGTACTTC.

This clonotype counts as medium-sized. The CDR3: CASSSDSLLKNIQYF. The CDR3 DNA is TGTGCCAGCAGCTCGGACAGCCTCTTGAAAAACATTCAGTACTTC. This sequence joins TRBV5-4 and TRBJ2-4; tentatively, D is TRBD1 (6 bases). V lost 3 bases and J 4 bases, leaving 14 bases between the germline ends. The CDR3 has 15 residues. CDR1 and CDR2 from the germline V gene are SGHNT and YYREEE (reference sequence).

Note on this clonotype: One base away lies a much larger clone, so this may be a sequencing read error. The V call is TRBV27, the J call TRBJ2-7; D ambiguous. Trimming took 1 base from V and 6 from J, leaving 16 bases between them. This CDR3 spans 15 amino acids. Germline CDR1 MNHEY, CDR2 SMNVEV (reference sequence). In DNA, the CDR3 is TGTGCCAGCAGTTTATTGCCCCCCGGCCCCATCGAGCAGTACTTC. This translates into CASSLLPPGPIEQYF.

This clonotype is medium-sized by share. The rearrangement uses TRBV5-5 and TRBJ1-1; D is undetermined. Germline-derived CDR1 and CDR2 are SGHKS and YYEKEE (reference sequence). This CDR3 has 17 amino acids. V was trimmed by 0 bases and J by 4 bases, leaving 19 bases between them. CDR3 nucleotide sequence: TGTGCCAGCAGCTTGGCGCAGCGAACGGGATTGAGCACTGAAGCTTTCTTT. It is translated as CASSLAQRTGLSTEAFF.

As for this clonotype: This could be a read error, since a much larger clone is one nucleotide away. Lacking the conserved final phenylalanine or tryptophan, this CDR3 likely reflects a read error. The genes are TRBV27 and TRBJ2-3; D possibly uses TRBD1 or TRBD2 (5 bases each). The germline CDR1 and CDR2 sequences are MNHEY and SMNVEV (reference sequence). The CDR3 loop spans 12 amino acids. The V and J ends lost 6 bases and 6 bases respectively, with 10 bases between them. The CDR3 loop reads CASSQRGDTQYS. The CDR3 DNA reads as TGTGCCAGCAGCCAGAGGGGTGATACGCAGTATTCT.

By sample share, this clonotype is medium-sized. The chain recombines TRBV19 with TRBJ1-1, with D hard to call. Deletions cut 7 bases from V and 1 base from J, with 7 bases between. This CDR3 has 12 amino acids. Germline CDR1 and CDR2: LNHDA and SQIVND (reference sequence). The DNA of the CDR3 is TGTGCCAGTACCACGGGGAACACTGAAGCTTTCTTT. Translating it yields CASTTGNTEAFF.

A note on this clonotype: The junction and the germline gene differ at one end; a read error may be behind it. V and J are TRBV5-6 and TRBJ1-1; 12 nucleotides agree with TRBD1. This CDR3 is built from 16 residues. Germline V gene sequence: CDR1 SGHDT, CDR2 YYEEEE. The CDR3 is CANSLFGTGGNTEAFF. The CDR3 nucleotides read TGTGCCAACAGCTTATTTGGGACAGGGGGCAACACTGAAGCTTTCTTT.

This clonotype ranks as hyperexpanded. The chain employs TRBV20-1 and TRBJ2-7; 9 positions match TRBD1. This CDR3 spans 15 amino acids. With V trimmed by 5 bases and J by 7 bases, 15 bases remained unmatched. Germline CDR1 and CDR2: DFQATT and SNEGSKA (reference sequence). This CDR3 reads CSAQEGTGRILEQYF. As DNA, the CDR3 is TGCAGTGCTCAGGAGGGGACAGGGCGAATCTTAGAGCAGTACTTC.

This clonotype occurred a few times. This chain uses TRBV27 with TRBJ2-1, with 7 bases matching TRBD2. The length of the CDR3 is 17 residues. CDR1 is MNHEY and CDR2 is SMNVEV in the germline V gene (reference sequence). V was clipped by 1 base and J by 0 bases; unmatched bases: 6. Written as DNA, the CDR3 is TGTGCCAGCAGTTTATTTCGGGAGGCCGCCTCCTACAATGAGCAGTTCTTC. It specifies CASSLFREAASYNEQFF.

This clonotype rates as medium-sized (0.01 to 0.1%). This rearrangement joins TRBV27 to TRBJ1-5; D perhaps matches TRBD1 (6 bases). Germline V gives CDR1 MNHEY, CDR2 SMNVEV (reference sequence). The CDR3 extends over 15 amino acids. Trimming removed 2 bases at V and 2 bases at J, with 10 bases between. The CDR3 coding sequence is TGTGCCAGCAGTTTAGGGGGGCTGGGCAATCAGCCCCAGCATTTT. Residues: CASSLGGLGNQPQHF.

Concerning this clonotype itself: A much larger clone sits a single nucleotide away, making a read error possible. The chain has TRBV12-3 or TRBV12-4 and TRBJ2-3, with 8 bases lining up with TRBD1. CDR3 length equals 14 residues. The V segment lost 5 bases and the J segment 2 bases; nucleotides outside the gene matches: 3. As DNA, the CDR3 is TGTGCCAGCAGTCGGACAGGGCTCACAGATACGCAGTATTTT. Protein product: CASSRTGLTDTQYF.

CDR3 in DNA: TGTGCCAGCAGCTTCCAGGGACTCTACGAGCAGTACTTC. Protein sequence: CASSFQGLYEQYF. This chain links TRBV7-3 with TRBJ2-7, with D perhaps TRBD2 (6 bases). This CDR3 has 13 residues. The germline V gene encodes CDR1 SGHTA and CDR2 FQGTGA. V lost 3 bases and J lost 3, with 9 bases in between.

CDR3 nucleotides: TGTGCCAGCAGCGAAGTAGAGTTATTGAAAAGACTCTATGGCTACACCTTC. This codes for CASSEVELLKRLYGYTF. V and J are TRBV14 and TRBJ1-2; no firm D call. CDR1 is SGHDN and CDR2 is FVKESK in the germline V gene. CDR3 length equals 17 residues. Trimming pared 5 bases from V and 4 bases from J, leaving 23 bases between.

This clonotype is medium-sized by share. This sequence joins TRBV7-2 and TRBJ2-1; unclear D gene. This CDR3 has 11 residues. The V end lost 2 bases, the J end lost 10 bases, and 6 bases lay between the germline ends. Germline V gives CDR1 SGHTA, CDR2 FQGNSA. CDR3 DNA: TGTGCCAGCAGCTTAAATCTAGAGCAGTTCTTC. Translating it yields CASSLNLEQFF.

In its sample, this clonotype is medium-sized (0.01 to 0.1%). J is TRBJ2-7 and V is TRBV19, with TRBD1 matching 9 bases. Germline V gives CDR1 LNHDA, CDR2 SQIVND (reference sequence). J gave up 3 bases and V 4 bases, and 7 bases lay outside the gene matches. The CDR3 sequence is 15 residues long. CDR3 loop: CASSTRDRAFYEQYF. The CDR3 region has the DNA TGTGCCAGTAGTACCCGGGACAGGGCGTTCTACGAGCAGTACTTC.

Sample share makes this clonotype large. This rearrangement joins TRBV5-4 to TRBJ2-3; TRBD2 matches at 8 bases. After removal of 4 bases from V and 2 bases from J, the junction contained 6 bases not matched to a gene. CDR3 length: 15 residues. Germline lookup yields CDR1 SGHNT and CDR2 YYREEE (reference sequence). CDR3 protein: CASSQAGALTDTQYF. The CDR3 nucleotides read TGTGCCAGCAGCCAAGCGGGGGCCCTCACAGATACGCAGTATTTT.

This clonotype is medium-sized by share. The chain links TRBV4-3 to TRBJ1-1; TRBD1 aligns across 9 bases. Per the germline V gene, CDR1 is LGHNA and CDR2 is YSLEER. The ends lost 4 bases at V and 6 bases at J; junction bases unmatched: 6. This CDR3 region has 14 residues. CDR3 sequence: CASSPTGGWPEAFF. CDR3 DNA sequence: TGCGCCAGCAGCCCCACAGGGGGCTGGCCTGAAGCTTTCTTT.

In this sample, this clonotype is medium-sized. This chain connects TRBV7-3 to TRBJ2-1; 7 bases agree with TRBD1. Germline CDR1 and CDR2: SGHTA and FQGTGA. V lost 4 bases, J lost 6 bases, and 9 bases stayed unmatched. This CDR3 has 15 amino acids. The CDR3 sequence is CASSSTPGQSNEQFF. In DNA form, the CDR3 reads TGTGCCAGCAGCTCAACTCCGGGACAGAGCAATGAGCAGTTCTTC. The whole variable domain, filled in from reference TRBV7-3 and TRBJ2-1, reads GAGVSQTPSNKVTEKGKYVELRCDPISGHTALYWYRQSLGQGPEFLIYFQGTGAADDSGLPNDRFFAVRPEGSVSTLKIQRTERGDSAVYLCASSSTPGQSNEQFFGPGTRLTVL.

By its share, this clonotype is medium-sized (0.01 to 0.1%). The chain recombines TRBV2 with TRBJ2-1; tentatively, D is TRBD1 (6 bases). This CDR3 has 12 amino acids. Trimming took 11 bases from V and 7 from J, leaving 15 bases between them. Per germline, CDR1 SNHLY and CDR2 FYNNEI. CDR3 amino acids: CAARGPRNEQFF. As DNA, the CDR3 is TGTGCCGCCAGGGGACCCCGGAATGAGCAGTTCTTC.

In this sample, this clonotype is medium-sized. V and J are TRBV19 and TRBJ2-5; D perhaps matches TRBD2 (5 bases). The V and J ends lost 6 bases and 5 bases respectively, with 19 bases between them. The CDR3 is made up of 15 amino acids. Germline V gives CDR1 LNHDA, CDR2 SQIVND (reference sequence). The CDR3 region has the DNA TGTGCCAGTAGGCATACTCCGGGGTCCATGGAGACCCAGTACTTC. This sequence encodes CASRHTPGSMETQYF.

By proportion, this clonotype is medium-sized. The chain employs TRBV24-1 and TRBJ2-2, with 10 positions matching TRBD1. Per the germline V gene, CDR1 is KGHDR and CDR2 is SFDVKD. This CDR3 is 14 amino acids long. Trimming took 4 bases from V and 7 from J; bases not matched to a gene: 2. DNA for the CDR3: TGTGCCACCAGTGACGGGGACAGGGGCGGGGAGCTGTTTTTT. This encodes CATSDGDRGGELFF.